Below are 27 T cell receptor beta chains sequenced from a single sample in a study of human T cells and chemical hapten exposure. Documented time point: pre-sensitization, week 0. Treatment: therapeutic diphenylcyclopropenone sensitization with weekly scalp DPC. MiXCR, run by TCRdb on the RACE reads, gives a single entry per CDR3 protein. This table has roughly 380,000 distinct CDR3 sequences, 4% to 6% appearing once. The sequences come from whole blood, collected in connection with sensitization to the hapten diphenylcyclopropenone (DPC). All receptors come from a woman in her forties or fifties with alopecia areata. Some clones in this sample may be carry-over from other donors' samples.

In this sample, this clonotype turned up a few times. The gene calls are TRBV2 and TRBJ2-3; D is possibly TRBD1 or TRBD2 (6 bases each). Germline CDR1 reads SNHLY; CDR2 reads FYNNEI. This CDR3 comprises 16 residues. Trimming removed 1 base at V and 0 bases at J, with 11 bases between. The CDR3 reads CASSEVGGPSTDTQYF. The CDR3 bases are TGTGCCAGCAGTGAAGTTGGGGGGCCTAGCACAGATACGCAGTATTTT.

This clonotype was recorded many times. The chain joins TRBV9 to TRBJ2-5; 8 nucleotides align to TRBD1. Germline V gives CDR1 SGDLS, CDR2 YYNGEE. Trimming removed 5 bases from V and 4 bases from J; junction bases left unmatched: 4. This CDR3 has 13 residues. DNA for the CDR3: TGTGCCAGCAGTCGACAGGGGCTAGAGACCCAGTACTTC. Translation: CASSRQGLETQYF.

This clonotype was counted at least ten times. J is TRBJ2-6 and V is TRBV7-9, with 7 positions matching TRBD1. The CDR3 is 19 amino acids. V shed 5 bases and J 2 bases; nucleotides not matched to a gene: 15. Germline loops: CDR1 SEHNR, CDR2 FQNEAQ (reference sequence). The CDR3 nucleotides are TGTGCCAGCAGCCCCGCCGACAGGGAGTACCCCCCTGGGGCCAACGTCCTGACTTTC. It translates to CASSPADREYPPGANVLTF.

This clonotype was counted only a few times. This sequence joins TRBV28 and TRBJ1-2; D remains ambiguous. The CDR3 has 14 amino acids. The V gene's germline CDR1 is MDHEN and CDR2 SYDVKM. V was pared by 6 bases and J by 5 bases, with 16 bases between. In DNA, the CDR3 is TGTGCCAGCAGCCCTCCGACCTTCCGATATGGCTACACCTTC. It translates to CASSPPTFRYGYTF.

CDR3 nucleotides: TGCAGCGTTGAGCCGGGAGATACGCAGTATTTT. It yields the protein CSVEPGDTQYF. The rearrangement uses TRBV29-1 and TRBJ2-3; D gene ambiguous. The CDR3 consists of 11 residues. Trimming left V 3 bases short and J 5 bases short, with 6 bases between. The germline gives CDR1 SQVTM, CDR2 ANQGSEA.

The chain links TRBV20-1 to TRBJ2-2; no reliable D call. This CDR3 has 13 residues. Looked up from germline, CDR1 is DFQATT and CDR2 is SNEGSKA (reference sequence). V was pared by 3 bases and J by 2 bases, with 7 bases between. The CDR3 region is CSASSRNTGELFF. The CDR3 nucleotides read TGCAGTGCTAGCAGCAGAAACACCGGGGAGCTGTTTTTT.

This clonotype was counted ten times or more. The J gene is TRBJ2-5, the V gene TRBV24-1; TRBD1 aligns across 7 bases. There are 15 residues in the CDR3. The V gene's germline CDR1 is KGHDR and CDR2 SFDVKD. The J segment lost 0 bases and the V segment lost 4 bases, leaving 4 bases of the junction unmatched. CDR3 amino acids: CATSDRDSYQETQYF. The CDR3 region has the DNA TGTGCCACCAGTGACCGGGACAGCTACCAAGAGACCCAGTACTTC.

J is TRBJ1-6 and V is TRBV27; D unresolved. The CDR3 loop spans 14 amino acids. Trimming removed 3 bases from V and 9 bases from J, with 12 bases in between. Germline loops: CDR1 MNHEY, CDR2 SMNVEV (reference sequence). The chain's CDR3 is CASSFSTGSSPLHF. The CDR3 DNA reads TGTGCCAGCAGTTTTTCGACGGGATCTTCACCCCTCCACTTT.

Concerning this clonotype itself: A much larger clone lies one base from this, so it may be a read error. The chain recombines TRBV20-1 with TRBJ2-3, with D possibly TRBD2 on 5 matching bases. V was trimmed by 5 bases and J by 2 bases, leaving 14 bases between them. This CDR3 region has 14 residues. The germline CDR1 and CDR2 sequences are DFQATT and SNEGSKA (reference sequence). The CDR3 loop reads CSASRSRATDTQYF. The CDR3 DNA reads as TGCAGTGCTTCTAGATCGAGGGCCACAGATACGCAGTATTTT.

In this sample, this clonotype turned up a few times. The V call is TRBV4-1, the J call TRBJ1-1, with a weak D call TRBD1 (5 bases). This CDR3 has 16 residues. Trimming pared 0 bases from V and 2 bases from J, leaving 13 bases between. In germline, CDR1 is MGHRA, CDR2 YSYEKL. CDR3 nucleotide sequence: TGCGCCAGCAGCCAAGATCAGCCAGGGACTAACACTGAAGCTTTCTTT. Protein product: CASSQDQPGTNTEAFF.

The J gene is TRBJ1-2, the V gene TRBV20-1, with TRBD1 as a possible D gene (5 bases). This CDR3 is built from 14 residues. V was cut by 4 bases and J by 1 base, with 13 bases left in between. CDR1 and CDR2 (germline): DFQATT, SNEGSKA (reference sequence). The CDR3 protein is CSANFGAVNYGYTF. CDR3 sequence (DNA): TGCAGTGCTAATTTCGGGGCTGTTAACTATGGCTACACCTTC.

This clonotype has at least ten counts. The chain uses TRBV7-8 and TRBJ2-6, with 10 bases that match TRBD2. Germline V gives CDR1 SGHVS, CDR2 FQNEAQ. V lost 1 base and J lost 0; bases outside the gene matches: 6. The CDR3 loop spans 19 amino acids. The CDR3 coding sequence is TGTGCCAGCAGCTTAGGGGGGACTAGCGACCACTCTGGGGCCAACGTCCTGACTTTC. Amino acids: CASSLGGTSDHSGANVLTF.

This clonotype was counted at least ten times. This chain uses TRBV7-2 with TRBJ2-7; D may be TRBD1 or TRBD2 (5 bases each). Per germline, CDR1 SGHTA and CDR2 FQGNSA. V lost 4 bases and J lost 4, with 14 bases in between. The CDR3 contains 14 residues. CDR3 amino acids: CASSSRDRLYEQYF. The CDR3 DNA is TGTGCCAGCAGCTCCCGGGACCGCTTGTACGAGCAGTACTTC.

This clonotype was picked up many times. CDR3 protein: CASSRSHPDTQYF. CDR3 in DNA: TGTGCCAGCAGTAGGAGCCATCCGGATACGCAGTATTTT. J is TRBJ2-3 and V is TRBV7-2; D is ambiguous. Germline CDR1 and CDR2: SGHTA and FQGNSA. The CDR3 loop spans 13 amino acids. The V and J ends lost 6 bases and 6 bases respectively, with 13 bases between them.

This CDR3 reads CASSSAGPYNEQFF. CDR3 nucleotides: TGTGCCAGCAGTTCCGCGGGCCCCTACAATGAGCAGTTCTTC. The chain employs TRBV12-3 or TRBV12-4 and TRBJ2-1; a possible D gene is TRBD2 (5 bases). The CDR3 runs to 14 residues. Trimming pared 4 bases from V and 2 bases from J, leaving 9 bases between.

The V call is TRBV6-2 or TRBV6-3, the J call TRBJ2-3; 9 positions agree with TRBD1. The germline gives CDR1 MNHEY, CDR2 SVGEGT. The CDR3 runs 18 residues. The J segment lost 2 bases and the V segment lost 7 bases, leaving 16 bases of the junction unmatched. The CDR3, as DNA: TGTGCCAGCAATCCCGGGGGCGCCTGGGACAGGGTCACAGATACGCAGTATTTT. It yields the protein CASNPGGAWDRVTDTQYF.

There are many counts of this clonotype. V usage is TRBV5-1 and J usage is TRBJ1-2; TRBD1 might be the D (6 bases). V lost 4 bases, J lost 8 bases, and 15 bases lay in between. The CDR3 loop spans 13 amino acids. From germline, CDR1 is SGHRS and CDR2 YFSETQ. CDR3 residues: CASSLQGGGGYTF. Here the CDR3 DNA reads TGCGCCAGCAGCCTACAGGGAGGCGGGGGCTACACCTTC.

This clonotype came up many times. This chain joins TRBV6-4 and TRBJ2-2, with D uncertain. The CDR3 length is 14 residues. Between the trimmed V and J ends, which lost 7 bases and 5 bases, there was a span of 14 bases. Germline values: CDR1 MRHNA, CDR2 SNTAGT. CDR3 DNA: TGTGCCAGCACCCCGAGCCCGGGTACCGGGGAGCTGTTTTTT. It translates to CASTPSPGTGELFF.

This clonotype showed up many times. This rearrangement joins TRBV7-8 to TRBJ2-1, with 11 bases lining up with TRBD2. The CDR3 is 16 amino acids. Germline-derived CDR1 and CDR2 are SGHVS and FQNEAQ. Trimming took 1 base from V and 4 from J; bases not matched to a gene: 3. CDR3 sequence: CASSLGGLAEYNEQFF. CDR3 nucleotide sequence: TGTGCCAGCAGCTTAGGGGGACTAGCGGAATACAATGAGCAGTTCTTC.

V usage is TRBV28 and J usage is TRBJ2-7; 8 nucleotides align to TRBD2. Losses at the gene ends were 4 bases for V and 7 bases for J; bases not matched to a gene: 9. In germline, CDR1 is MDHEN, CDR2 SYDVKM. The CDR3 totals 14 residues. The CDR3 spells CASSSTRLAREQYF. CDR3 nucleotides: TGTGCCAGCAGTTCTACCCGACTAGCGCGTGAGCAGTACTTC.

This clonotype was found many times. This rearrangement joins TRBV15 to TRBJ1-5; D remains unclear. The CDR3 has 15 residues. Germline lookup yields CDR1 LNHNV and CDR2 YYDKDF (reference sequence). V was trimmed by 0 bases and J by 5 bases, leaving 11 bases between them. The CDR3 reads CATSRDVVSDQPQHF. CDR3 nucleotides: TGTGCCACCAGCAGAGATGTAGTTAGTGATCAGCCCCAGCATTTT.

This clonotype turned up a few times. This sequence joins TRBV7-6 and TRBJ1-4, with 8 bases identical to TRBD1. The CDR3 contains 15 residues. CDR1 is SGHVS, CDR2 FNYEAQ, per germline. V trimming: 5 bases; J trimming: 3 bases; junction bases outside the gene matches: 5. CDR3 sequence (DNA): TGTGCCAGCAGCGTGGACAGGGTGCCTAATGAAAAACTGTTTTTT. Translated, it gives CASSVDRVPNEKLFF.

At least ten counts were recorded for this clonotype. The chain employs TRBV2 and TRBJ2-1; perhaps TRBD1 as D (7 bases). There are 14 residues in the CDR3. The germline V and J ends were trimmed by 10 bases and 0 bases, with 13 bases remaining between them. Germline-derived CDR1 and CDR2 are SNHLY and FYNNEI. CDR3 in DNA: TGTGCCACCAGGGGGGACCTCTCCTACAATGAGCAGTTCTTC. The encoded protein is CATRGDLSYNEQFF.

V gene TRBV2 combines with J gene TRBJ2-4; D not resolved. Trimming took 4 bases from V and 0 from J, leaving 7 bases between them. CDR1 and CDR2 (germline): SNHLY, FYNNEI. The length of the CDR3 is 14 residues. In DNA form, the CDR3 reads TGTGCCAGCAGTGGGTCTCTAGCCAAAAACATTCAGTACTTC. Residues: CASSGSLAKNIQYF. Using reference TRBV2 and TRBJ2-4 for the parts outside the CDR3, the full variable domain is EPEVTQTPSHQVTQMGQEVILRCVPISNHLYFYWYRQILGQKVEFLVSFYNNEISEKSEIFDDQFSVERPDGSNFTLKIRSTKLEDSAMYFCASSGSLAKNIQYFGAGTRLSVL.

This clonotype was seen only a few times. DNA for the CDR3: TGCAGCGTTGAAATAGCGGGAGGGTCCGGGCGAGAGCAGTTCTTC. Translation gives CSVEIAGGSGREQFF. The chain joins TRBV29-1 to TRBJ2-1; 11 positions match TRBD2. The junction had 10 bases not matched to a gene; V was cut back by 2 bases and J by 10 bases. CDR1 is SQVTM, CDR2 ANQGSEA, per germline. CDR3 length: 15 amino acids.

The sample holds a few counts of this clonotype. The chain carries TRBV7-2 and TRBJ2-5; D gene unclear. CDR1 is SGHTA, CDR2 FQGNSA, per germline. V was pared by 6 bases and J by 2 bases, with 19 bases between. The CDR3 is made up of 16 amino acids. CDR3 nucleotide sequence: TGTGCCAGCAGGGATGGCCGACGAGCCCTACAAGAGACCCAGTACTTC. Translated: CASRDGRRALQETQYF.

In its sample, this clonotype was seen many times. The V call is TRBV29-1, the J call TRBJ2-3, with D unclear. The CDR3 is made up of 17 amino acids. Trimming cost V 4 bases and J 0 bases, with 20 bases left between them. The germline V gene encodes CDR1 SQVTM and CDR2 ANQGSEA. The CDR3 here is CSVGPTTKVSSTDTQYF. CDR3 in DNA: TGCAGCGTTGGACCAACCACCAAGGTCTCTAGCACAGATACGCAGTATTTT.